These T cell receptor beta chains were read from a single sample in a study of shared clonotypes between healthy human individuals. Data came from immunoSEQ multiplex PCR; TCRdb stores just in-frame clones and leaves some out. This sample has around 500,000 clones, with 70% to 85% found just once. Input material: PBMCs. The receptors here all came from a woman in her 40s in good health. Some clones in this sample may be carry-over from other donors' samples. The CDR3 runs from the conserved cysteine through the conserved F or W. Fields, in order: D gene, J gene, V gene, clone size, CDR3 DNA, CDR3 protein. A D gene is named only where the DNA matches it firmly. Clone size, where shown, is once, few, many, or a class for clones that have expanded.

-	TRBJ1-3	TRBV18	few	TGTGCCAGCTCACCAAACCAGGGTAGCTCTGGAAACACCATATATTTT	CASSPNQGSSGNTIYF
-	TRBJ2-5	TRBV5-1	once	TGCGCCAGCAGCATCCGGTCAGAAGAGACCCAGTACTTC	CASSIRSEETQYF
TRBD1	TRBJ2-5	TRBV15	-	TGTGCCACCAGCTTGGGTGGACAGGGGGCGGAGACCCAGTACTTC	CATSLGGQGAETQYF
-	TRBJ1-1	TRBV28	-	TGTGCCAGCAGTTTGCTTGGACAGAAGAACACTGAAGCTTTCTTT	CASSLLGQKNTEAFF
TRBD2	TRBJ2-1	TRBV7-3	few	TGTGCCAGCAGCTCCAGACTAGCGGGAAACAATGAGCAGTTCTTC	CASSSRLAGNNEQFF
-	TRBJ2-1	TRBV7-8	-	TGTGCCAGCAGCTTAGATGGCTACTCCTACAATGAGCAGTTCTTC	CASSLDGYSYNEQFF
TRBD1	TRBJ2-7	TRBV14	once	TGTGCCAGCAGCCAAGACCGGACAGGGCACTACGAGCAGTACTTC	CASSQDRTGHYEQYF
TRBD2	TRBJ2-7	TRBV2	-	TGTGCCAGCAGTGCTTCGGGACTAGCGGGAGACGAGCAGTACTTC	CASSASGLAGDEQYF
TRBD2	TRBJ2-1	TRBV6-5	-	TGTGCCAGCAGTCGCGCCAGCGGGAAAGAGTTCTTC	CASSRASGKEFF
-	TRBJ2-5	TRBV19	-	TGTGCCAGTAGTATCGGGACAATAAGGGAGACCCAGTACTTC	CASSIGTIRETQYF
TRBD2	TRBJ2-2	TRBV10-3	-	TGTGCCACCGGGGGACTAGGGGACACCGGGGAGCTGTTTTTT	CATGGLGDTGELFF
TRBD2	TRBJ2-1	TRBV11-1	many	TGTGCCAGCAGCTCCTCCGGGACTAGCGGGTACAATGAGCAGTTCTTC	CASSSSGTSGYNEQFF
TRBD2	TRBJ2-3	TRBV9	-	TGTGCCAGCCGTAGCGGGAGTTTGACAGATACGCAGTATTTT	CASRSGSLTDTQYF
-	TRBJ1-1	TRBV30	many	TGTGCCTGGAGTTTGGACATCCTTGATGCTTTCTTT	CAWSLDILDAFF
-	TRBJ2-7	TRBV5-4	-	TGTGCCAGCAGCTTGGATTTCTACGAGCAGTACTTC	CASSLDFYEQYF
-	TRBJ1-2	TRBV2	-	TGTGCCAGCAGTCCCCTCAGGTCACAAAACTATGGCTACACCTTC	CASSPLRSQNYGYTF
-	TRBJ1-1	TRBV2	-	TGTGCCAGCATCTATTTGTGGGCGAACACCGAAGCTTTCTTT	CASIYLWANTEAFF
-	TRBJ2-1	TRBV6-1	once	TGTGCCAGCAGTGAGACCGCCAGGAACAATGAGCAGTTCTTC	CASSETARNNEQFF
-	TRBJ2-1	TRBV18	-	TGTGCCAGCTCACGTCAGTCGGACAGTTACAATGAGCAGTTCTTC	CASSRQSDSYNEQFF
-	TRBJ1-3	TRBV27	-	TGTGCCAGCAGCCCAGGGCGGGGAAACACCATATATTTT	CASSPGRGNTIYF
-	TRBJ2-5	TRBV7-3	-	TGTGCCAGCAGCCCGGGACGTAGGGGGGAGACCCAGTACTTC	CASSPGRRGETQYF
TRBD2	TRBJ2-7	TRBV27	-	TGTGCCAGCAGTCGACTAGCGGGAGTTCTCCAGTACTTC	CASSRLAGVLQYF
-	TRBJ2-7	TRBV5-4	-	TGTGCCAGCAGCCGGGGCCAGGGGGGCGAGCAGTACTTC	CASSRGQGGEQYF
TRBD2	TRBJ2-7	TRBV29-1	-	TGCAGCGTTGGGACTAGCGAGCCCTACGAGCAGTACTTC	CSVGTSEPYEQYF
TRBD1	TRBJ1-3	TRBV4-1	few	TGCGCCAGCAGCCGTGGACAGGGGACTGGAAACACCATATATTTT	CASSRGQGTGNTIYF
-	TRBJ2-3	TRBV11-2	-	TGTGCCAGCAGAGCTCTGCGCCTCACAGATACGCAGTATTTT	CASRALRLTDTQYF
TRBD1	TRBJ2-7	TRBV29-1	few	TGCAGCGTTGCCCCGGGACAGGGAGTCGGCGAGCAGTACTTC	CSVAPGQGVGEQYF
-	TRBJ1-2	TRBV27	-	TGTGCCAGCAGACCAACAGGGTCCTATGGCTACACCTTC	CASRPTGSYGYTF
TRBD2	TRBJ2-1	TRBV28	-	TGTGCCAGCATGGGACTAGCGGGAGCCGGGCAGTTCTTC	CASMGLAGAGQFF
-	TRBJ1-2	TRBV6-5	-	TGTGCCAGCAGTCCCGAGGGGTTTGGCGGCTACACCTTC	CASSPEGFGGYTF
TRBD1	TRBJ2-3	TRBV11-2	-	TGTGCCAGCAGCTTAGCGACAGGGGGGGATACGCAGTATTTT	CASSLATGGDTQYF
-	TRBJ2-1	TRBV6-5	few	TGTGCCAGCAGTTACTATGCGGTTACGGCCTACAATGAGCAGTTCTTC	CASSYYAVTAYNEQFF
TRBD2	TRBJ2-1	TRBV7-9	-	TGTGCCAGCAGCTTAGGCCGGCGGACTAGCGGGACGGATGAGCAGTTCTTC	CASSLGRRTSGTDEQFF
-	TRBJ1-4	TRBV4-1	-	TGCGCCAGCAGCCAACTATTATATGGCGGAGAAAAACTGTTTTTT	CASSQLLYGGEKLFF
-	TRBJ1-1	TRBV5-1	-	TGCGCCAGCAGCTCCCAGGGGCAGGACACTGAAGCTTTCTTT	CASSSQGQDTEAFF
-	TRBJ2-5	TRBV27	-	TGTGCCAGCAGTTTATCCGGGGGGCAGTACCAAGAGACCCAGTACTTC	CASSLSGGQYQETQYF
TRBD1	TRBJ2-7	TRBV6-4	-	TGTGCCAGCAGTTACTCACCACAGGGGGGATACGAGCAGTACTTC	CASSYSPQGGYEQYF
-	TRBJ1-1	TRBV7-9	-	TGTGCCAGCAGCTTAATGACCTACACTGAAGCTTTCTTT	CASSLMTYTEAFF
TRBD2	TRBJ2-7	TRBV7-9	-	TGTGCCAGCAGCCTCGGGACTAGCGGGGGTACCTACGAGCAGTACTTC	CASSLGTSGGTYEQYF
TRBD2	TRBJ2-7	TRBV25-1	-	TGTGCCAGCAGTGGAGCGGGAGGGGGCGAGCAGTACTTC	CASSGAGGGEQYF
TRBD2	TRBJ2-1	TRBV10-3	-	TGTGCCATCAGTGCCCGACTAGCGGGAGATGGTGATGAGCAGTTCTTC	CAISARLAGDGDEQFF
TRBD2	TRBJ2-1	TRBV4-2	-	TGTGCCAGCAGCCAGCTAGCGGGAGGGCCCCACAATGAGCAGTTCTTC	CASSQLAGGPHNEQFF
-	TRBJ1-1	TRBV6-5	once	TGTGCCAGCAGCCCGACAGCTATGAACACTGAAGCTTTCTTT	CASSPTAMNTEAFF
TRBD1	TRBJ2-3	TRBV11-2	-	TGTGCCAGCAGCTTCGGACAGGGGACAGATACGCAGTATTTT	CASSFGQGTDTQYF
-	TRBJ1-5	TRBV5-1	-	TGCGCCAGCAGCAACGGACCCGGGGTAGATCAGCCCCAGCATTTT	CASSNGPGVDQPQHF
-	TRBJ2-3	TRBV9	medium-sized	TGTGCCAGCAGCCTACTACTGGCGGGCACAGATACGCAGTATTTT	CASSLLLAGTDTQYF
-	TRBJ2-3	TRBV9	once	TGTGCCAGCAGCCTGGACGGAACTCCGGCAAATACGCAGTATTTT	CASSLDGTPANTQYF
-	TRBJ2-2	TRBV7-3	-	TGTGCCAGCAGTATACTACCGGGACAGAACACCGGGGAGCTGTTTTTT	CASSILPGQNTGELFF
TRBD2	TRBJ2-5	TRBV6-5	-	TGTGCCAGCACCGCCTCCGGGAGCGGGAGGGAGACCCAGTACTTC	CASTASGSGRETQYF
-	TRBJ2-7	TRBV29-1	-	TGCAGCGTTGTGTGGCGTGGGGAGGACTACGAGCAGTACTTC	CSVVWRGEDYEQYF
-	TRBJ1-1	TRBV2	-	TGTGCCAGCAGCCTACAGGGTCGGAACACTGAAGCTTTCTTT	CASSLQGRNTEAFF
-	TRBJ2-2	TRBV7-3	-	TGTGCCAGCAGCCGGGGACCGAACACCGGGGAGCTGTTTTTT	CASSRGPNTGELFF
TRBD1	TRBJ2-1	TRBV7-3	-	TGTGCCAGCAGCCGTCCGGACAGGTACAATGAGCAGTTCTTC	CASSRPDRYNEQFF
-	TRBJ2-1	TRBV2	-	TGTGCCAGCAGTGATTTTACAAAAAACAATGAGCAGTTCTTC	CASSDFTKNNEQFF
TRBD1	TRBJ2-5	TRBV11-2	-	TGTGCCAGCAGCTTGGACAGGTCAGAGACCCAGTACTTC	CASSLDRSETQYF
TRBD1	TRBJ2-3	TRBV28	-	TGTGCCAGCAGTGCCCCACAGGGGATAAAGTATTTT	CASSAPQGIKYF
TRBD2	TRBJ2-1	TRBV11-3	-	TGTGCCAGCAGCGGGGGACGCGGGGGTGAGCAGTTCTTC	CASSGGRGGEQFF
TRBD1	TRBJ2-3	TRBV7-9	-	TGTGCCAGCACCCCGACAGGGAGCACAGATACGCAGTATTTT	CASTPTGSTDTQYF